The clone carrying this T cell receptor (beta chain) has a handful of counts. No antigen is known for it. Each CDR3 protein is one row after TCRdb ran MiXCR on the RT-PCR reads. The sample consists of about 650,000 distinct CDR3 sequences, around 13% of them appearing once. Per the germline V gene, CDR1 is SEHNR and CDR2 is FQNEAQ (reference sequence). Trimming took off 5 bases at V and 1 base at J, with 14 bases between the two ends. This CDR3 has 15 amino acids. This specimen comes from a study of response to subunit inactivated influenza vaccine. General study points: There was a suggestion from the authors that each seasonal influenza vaccination recruits few new T cells.

The rearrangement uses TRBV7-9 and TRBJ1-2; maybe TRBD1 (6 bases). The material sequenced was PBMCs from blood, taken 14 days before vaccination. The receptor was isolated from a man aged 45 to 65 who received an inactivated influenza vaccine. In DNA form, the CDR3 reads TGTGCCAGCAGCCGAGGACAGCGCATTAACTATGGCTACACCTTC. This encodes CASSRGQRINYGYTF. The complete variable domain, with remaining parts taken from reference TRBV7-9 and TRBJ1-2, reads DTGVSQNPRHKITKRGQNVTFRCDPISEHNRLYWYRQTLGQGPEFLTYFQNEAQLEKSRLLSDRFSAERPKGSFSTLEIQRTEQGDSAMYLCASSRGQRINYGYTFGSGTRLTVV.